Shown below are 26 T cell receptor beta chains from a single sample sequenced in a study of T cell responses to AZD1222 COVID-19 vaccine. TCRdb keeps only in-frame clones here, not all; method: immunoSEQ multiplex PCR. The sample contains about 170,000 clones, around 85% of which appear only once. The source material was peripheral blood, sampled 28 days after the second AZD1222 dose. The receptors come from an adult who received the AZD1222 COVID-19 vaccine.

This clone was recorded once. The V and J genes are TRBV6-5 and TRBJ1-2; 10 nucleotides align to TRBD1. The germline V gene has CDR1 MNHEY and CDR2 SVGAGI. This CDR3 is 15 amino acids long. V gave up 6 bases and J gave up 5 bases; unmatched junction bases: 9. The CDR3 DNA follows: TGTGCCAGCAGCCGAAGACAGGGGGCAGAATATGGCTACACCTTC. Residues: CASSRRQGAEYGYTF.

This chain joins TRBV5-6 and TRBJ2-7; 9 bases are a match to TRBD1. Trimming cost V 3 bases and J 5 bases; bases outside gene matches: 3. CDR1 and CDR2 (germline): SGHDT, YYEEEE. The CDR3 length is 13 residues. CDR3 in amino acids: CASSSDRGHEQYF. The CDR3 DNA reads as TGTGCCAGCAGCTCGGACAGGGGCCACGAGCAGTACTTC.

The chain carries TRBV7-9 and TRBJ2-3; perhaps D is TRBD1 or TRBD2 (5 bases each). Germline V lookup: CDR1 SEHNR, CDR2 FQNEAQ (reference sequence). The CDR3 length is 18 residues. Trimming removed 5 bases at V and 2 bases at J, with 23 bases between. CDR3 sequence reads: CASSPLRGQDILTDTQYF. The CDR3, as DNA: TGTGCCAGCAGCCCACTCCGCGGGCAGGACATACTCACAGATACGCAGTATTTT.

This chain joins TRBV3-1 (or the pseudogene TRBV3-2) and TRBJ1-1; D is uncertain. Germline CDR1 and CDR2: LGHDT and YNNKEL (reference sequence). The CDR3 runs to 13 residues. V was cut by 0 bases and J by 13 bases, with 15 bases left in between. CDR3 sequence (DNA): TGTGCCAGCAGCCAAGATCGAAGCGAATCAGTTTTCTTT. Its protein is CASSQDRSESVFF.

V and J are TRBV20-1 and TRBJ1-2; 7 nucleotides agree with TRBD1. The CDR3 runs to 13 residues. V shed 3 bases and J 1 base; nucleotides not matched to a gene: 2. In germline, CDR1 is DFQATT, CDR2 SNEGSKA (reference sequence). CDR3 in DNA: TGCAGTGCTAGTCACAGGGGTAACTATGGCTACACCTTC. Protein product: CSASHRGNYGYTF.

The V and J genes are TRBV19 and TRBJ1-1; TRBD1 might be the D (5 bases). Looked up from germline, CDR1 is LNHDA and CDR2 is SQIVND (reference sequence). The CDR3 contains 15 residues. Trimming stripped 6 bases from V and 10 bases from J, with 24 bases between. The CDR3 protein is CASSLRDRDLRGAFF. The CDR3 DNA sequence: TGTGCCAGTAGCCTACGTGACCGGGACCTTAGGGGAGCTTTCTTT. The entire variable domain, with the rest obtained from reference TRBV19 and TRBJ1-1, is as follows: DGGITQSPKYLFRKEGQNVTLSCEQNLNHDAMYWYRQDPGQGLRLIYYSQIVNDFQKGDIAEGYSVSREKKESFPLTVTSAQKNPTAFYLCASSLRDRDLRGAFFGQGTRLTVV.

This chain uses TRBV6-5 with TRBJ2-1; unclear D gene. V shed 0 bases and J shed 5 bases, with 11 bases lying between them. The CDR3 covers 15 residues. Per the germline V gene, CDR1 is MNHEY and CDR2 is SVGAGI. CDR3 in amino acids: CASSYSISVDNEQFF. CDR3 nucleotides: TGTGCCAGCAGTTACTCGATCAGTGTGGACAATGAGCAGTTCTTC.

The chain combines TRBV27 with TRBJ1-2; D is undetermined. Trimming took off 7 bases at V and 6 bases at J, with 12 bases between the two ends. CDR1 and CDR2 from the germline V gene are MNHEY and SMNVEV (reference sequence). The CDR3 extends over 12 amino acids. CDR3 DNA: TGTGCCAGCAAGAATCCCCGTCATGGCTACACCTTC. It is translated as CASKNPRHGYTF.

This clone came up once. The chain uses TRBV5-6 and TRBJ2-1; D may correspond to TRBD1 or TRBD2 (5 bases each). CDR1 SGHDT and CDR2 YYEEEE come from the germline V gene. The CDR3 is 12 amino acids. V was trimmed by 0 bases and J by 13 bases, leaving 11 bases between them. As DNA, the CDR3 is TGTGCCAGCAGCTTGGCATCCGGGGCTCAGTTCTTC. Protein sequence: CASSLASGAQFF.

This sequence joins TRBV6-2 or TRBV6-3 and TRBJ2-7, with 11 positions matching TRBD1. J gave up 5 bases and V 2 bases, and 5 bases lay outside the gene matches. The length of the CDR3 is 15 residues. The V gene's germline CDR1 is MNHEY and CDR2 SVGEGT. CDR3 in DNA: TGTGCCAGCAGTTACCTGGACAGGGGGCCCAACGAGCAGTACTTC. Translated, it gives CASSYLDRGPNEQYF.

The chain joins TRBV6-5 to TRBJ2-2; TRBD1 is a possible D gene (5 bases). This CDR3 is built from 15 residues. Deletions cut 7 bases from V and 4 bases from J, with 16 bases between. The germline CDR1 and CDR2 sequences are MNHEY and SVGAGI. In DNA, the CDR3 is TGTGCCAGCAAAGGGGAACAGGTGGTCACCGGGGAGCTGTTTTTT. Protein sequence: CASKGEQVVTGELFF.

The gene calls are TRBV6-5 and TRBJ1-6; 10 bases are shared with TRBD1. Losses at the gene ends were 8 bases for V and 12 bases for J; bases not matched to a gene: 10. The CDR3 is made up of 14 amino acids. Germline V gene lookup returns CDR1 MNHEY and CDR2 SVGAGI. CDR3 loop: CASRDRGLLGPLHF. The CDR3 region has the DNA TGTGCCAGCCGGGACAGGGGCCTACTTGGACCCCTCCACTTT.

This sequence joins TRBV5-1 and TRBJ2-3, with D perhaps TRBD1 (6 bases). The CDR3 sequence is 13 residues long. V lost 4 bases and J lost 5, with 11 bases in between. Germline lookup yields CDR1 SGHRS and CDR2 YFSETQ. DNA of the CDR3: TGCGCCAGCAGCCCTCAAGGGGGAGATACGCAGTATTTT. Translating it yields CASSPQGGDTQYF.

The rearrangement uses TRBV30 and TRBJ1-6, with D possibly TRBD1 on 5 matching bases. Germline assignment: CDR1 GTSNPN and CDR2 SVGIG (reference sequence). CDR3 length equals 13 residues. Trimming pared 5 bases from V and 0 bases from J, leaving 5 bases between. The CDR3 protein is CAWQGSYNSPLHF. CDR3 DNA sequence: TGTGCCTGGCAGGGCTCCTATAATTCACCCCTCCACTTT.

The rearrangement uses TRBV15 and TRBJ1-2; TRBD1 agrees at 7 bases. Germline lookup yields CDR1 LNHNV and CDR2 YYDKDF (reference sequence). Germline trimming cut 2 bases from V and 12 bases from J; bases unmatched to any gene: 15. There are 15 residues in the CDR3. Here the CDR3 reads CATSRIARDRAVHTF. The CDR3 DNA sequence: TGTGCCACCAGCAGAATTGCCCGAGACAGGGCGGTTCACACCTTC. The whole variable domain, filled in from reference TRBV15 and TRBJ1-2, reads DAMVIQNPRYQVTQFGKPVTLSCSQTLNHNVMYWYQQKSSQAPKLLFHYYDKDFNNEADTPDNFQSRRPNTSFCFLDIRSPGLGDTAMYLCATSRIARDRAVHTFGSGTRLTVV.

This clone was seen once. CDR3 sequence (DNA): TGCGCCAGCAGCCTCGGACAGGGCGGTGGCTACACCTTC. This sequence encodes CASSLGQGGGYTF. The chain uses TRBV4-3 and TRBJ1-2; 8 bases are shared with TRBD1. V gave up 4 bases and J gave up 7 bases; unmatched junction bases: 5. Germline V CDR1 and CDR2: LGHNA, YSLEER. The CDR3 is made up of 13 amino acids.

The rearrangement links TRBV7-2 to TRBJ2-7; D might be TRBD1 or TRBD2, each matching 5 bases. Germline assignment: CDR1 SGHTA and CDR2 FQGNSA. V was trimmed by 4 bases and J by 5 bases, leaving 18 bases between them. This CDR3 has 15 residues. The CDR3 region has the DNA TGTGCCAGCAGCTCTCACAGAGGGGATGTCGACGAGCAGTACTTC. Encoded protein: CASSSHRGDVDEQYF.

V gene TRBV2 combines with J gene TRBJ1-3; tentative D call: TRBD1 (6 bases). The CDR3 consists of 17 residues. Trimming cost V 8 bases and J 1 base, with 21 bases left between them. Germline CDR1 is SNHLY and CDR2 is FYNNEI. This CDR3 reads CASGGRGRLGSGNTIYF. The CDR3 DNA reads TGTGCCAGCGGGGGACGGGGGCGTCTGGGGTCTGGAAACACCATATATTTT.

V and J are TRBV6-5 and TRBJ1-2, with TRBD1 as a possible D gene (6 bases). Between the trimmed V and J ends, which lost 4 bases and 7 bases, there was a span of 13 bases. The germline V gene has CDR1 MNHEY and CDR2 SVGAGI. This CDR3 comprises 13 residues. CDR3 sequence (DNA): TGTGCCAGCAGTTCAACCTACAGGGCTGGCTACACCTTC. The encoded protein is CASSSTYRAGYTF.

This chain uses TRBV25-1 with TRBJ2-5; TRBD1 aligns across 8 bases. V trimming: 4 bases; J trimming: 5 bases; junction bases outside the gene matches: 9. Germline loops: CDR1 MGHDK, CDR2 SYGVNS. This CDR3 comprises 15 residues. CDR3 protein: CASSVGQGNRETQYF. CDR3 sequence (DNA): TGTGCCAGCAGTGTCGGACAGGGTAATCGGGAGACCCAGTACTTC. The variable domain in full, with the rest retrieved from reference TRBV25-1 and TRBJ2-5, is EADIYQTPRYLVIGTGKKITLECSQTMGHDKMYWYQQDPGMELHLIHYSYGVNSTEKGDLSSESTVSRIRTEHFPLTLESARPSHTSQYLCASSVGQGNRETQYFGPGTRLLVL.

The V gene is TRBV12-3 or TRBV12-4, the J gene TRBJ2-2; no reliable D call. The CDR3 runs 12 residues. V gave up 3 bases and J gave up 6 bases, with 5 bases separating them. CDR3 bases: TGTGCCAGCAGTTTTGGTCCCGGGGAGCTGTTTTTT. Residues: CASSFGPGELFF.

The gene calls are TRBV27 and TRBJ1-3; D is unresolved. In germline, CDR1 is MNHEY, CDR2 SMNVEV (reference sequence). V was shortened by 6 bases and J by 0 bases, with 6 bases between the two germline ends. This CDR3 has 13 residues. The CDR3 spells CASSQSSGNTIYF. CDR3 coding DNA: TGTGCCAGCAGCCAATCCTCTGGAAACACCATATATTTT.

The chain recombines TRBV24-1 with TRBJ2-3; 8 bases are a match to TRBD1. Germline V lookup: CDR1 KGHDR, CDR2 SFDVKD. This CDR3 is built from 15 residues. Trimming cost V 5 bases and J 0 bases; bases outside gene matches: 3. CDR3: CATSGGQDSTDTQYF. The CDR3 DNA sequence: TGTGCCACCAGTGGGGGACAGGATAGCACAGATACGCAGTATTTT.

This clone has a single count. The chain's CDR3 is CASSQSYGYTF. The CDR3 bases are TGTGCCAGCAGCCAAAGCTATGGCTACACCTTC. This chain links TRBV7-9 with TRBJ1-2, with no clear D. The V end lost 5 bases, the J end lost 4 bases, and 5 bases lay between the germline ends. There are 11 residues in the CDR3. CDR1 is SEHNR and CDR2 is FQNEAQ in the germline V gene (reference sequence).

The rearrangement joins TRBV18 to TRBJ1-1, with TRBD1 matching over 8 bases. The germline gives CDR1 KGHSH, CDR2 LQKENI. This CDR3 comprises 13 residues. Losses at the gene ends were 3 bases for V and 3 bases for J; bases not matched to a gene: 0. The CDR3 spells CASSPGQDTEAFF. The CDR3 DNA is TGTGCCAGCTCACCGGGACAGGACACTGAAGCTTTCTTT.

The gene calls are TRBV4-1 and TRBJ1-6; 7 bases align to TRBD1. J lost 9 bases, V lost 2 bases, and 10 bases had no gene match. The germline CDR1 and CDR2 sequences are MGHRA and YSYEKL. The CDR3 contains 16 residues. The CDR3 DNA is TGCGCCAGCAGCCAATTTCCGGGACAGAACGTTTCACCCCTCCACTTT. This encodes CASSQFPGQNVSPLHF.